The 20 T cell receptor beta chains reported below all come from one sample, sequenced in a study of T cell responses to AZD1222 COVID-19 vaccine. Data came from immunoSEQ multiplex PCR; TCRdb stores just in-frame clones and leaves some out. The sample contains approximately 130,000 clones, more than 85% of which appear only once. The material sequenced was peripheral blood, taken on day 0 of AZD1222 vaccination. These receptors originate from an adult in good health.

J is TRBJ1-1 and V is TRBV21-1. TRBV21-1 is designated a pseudogene. The CDR3 totals 15 residues. DNA of the CDR3: TGTGCCAGCAGCAAAGGGAAAGGGGGGAATACTGAAGCTTTCTTT. This sequence encodes CASSKGKGGNTEAFF.

The CDR3 bases are TGTGCCAGCAGCGAGGGTGGATGGGGATTGAACTATGGCTACACCTTC. This codes for CASSEGGWGLNYGYTF. This sequence joins TRBV11-2 and TRBJ1-2, with D unresolved. V was pared by 5 bases and J by 2 bases, with 18 bases between. Germline CDR1 SGHAT, CDR2 FQNNGV. The CDR3 loop spans 16 amino acids.

This chain connects TRBV18 to TRBJ2-5, with D maybe TRBD2 (6 bases). The CDR3 contains 13 residues. The V gene's germline CDR1 is KGHSH and CDR2 LQKENI. V dropped 6 bases and J dropped 10 bases, with 18 bases sitting between them. The CDR3 DNA is TGTGCCAGCTCGTCCTCCGGGACTCCCCTCCAGTACTTC. Translation: CASSSSGTPLQYF. Variable domain in full (rest from reference TRBV18 and TRBJ2-5): NAGVMQNPRHLVRRRGQEARLRCSPMKGHSHVYWYRQLPEEGLKFMVYLQKENIIDESGMPKERFSAEFPKEGPSILRIQQVVRGDSAAYFCASSSSGTPLQYFGPGTRLLVL.

This chain's CDR3 is CASSEAPGARLYNEQFF. The CDR3 DNA sequence: TGTGCCAGCAGTGAAGCCCCCGGGGCTCGCCTCTACAATGAGCAGTTCTTC. The gene calls are TRBV6-1 and TRBJ2-1, with D perhaps TRBD1 or TRBD2 (5 bases each). The CDR3 runs to 17 residues. The ends were cut back, 0 bases at V and 3 bases at J, with 15 bases in the middle. CDR1 MNHNS and CDR2 SASEGT come from the germline V gene.

J is TRBJ2-3 and V is TRBV6-2 or TRBV6-3; TRBD1 agrees at 7 bases. J was trimmed by 1 base and V by 6 bases; bases with no gene match: 4. The CDR3 totals 14 residues. Looked up from germline, CDR1 is MNHEY and CDR2 is SVGEGT. Here the CDR3 reads CASSTGTGTDTQYF. The CDR3 DNA is TGTGCCAGCAGCACCGGGACAGGCACAGATACGCAGTATTTT.

The chain recombines TRBV30 with TRBJ1-2; 8 bases align to TRBD1. Germline CDR1 and CDR2: GTSNPN and SVGIG (reference sequence). The CDR3 contains 12 residues. Trimming cost V 3 bases and J 10 bases; bases outside gene matches: 7. The CDR3 DNA sequence: TGTGCCTGGAGCGCGCCGGGACAGGCCTACACCTTC. The encoded protein is CAWSAPGQAYTF.

This clone is a singleton in its sample. The chain recombines TRBV6-5 with TRBJ2-3, with unresolved D. The CDR3 consists of 11 residues. V was clipped by 5 bases and J by 2 bases, with 2 bases between them. CDR1 MNHEY and CDR2 SVGAGI come from the germline V gene. The CDR3 DNA reads as TGTGCCAGCAGTCCCACAGATACGCAGTATTTT. It translates to CASSPTDTQYF.

The V call is TRBV6-6, the J call TRBJ1-3; 7 nucleotides agree with TRBD1. After removal of 5 bases from V and 3 bases from J, the junction contained 4 bases not matched to a gene. Germline CDR1 is MNHNY and CDR2 is SVGAGI (reference sequence). The CDR3 is 14 residues long. CDR3 amino acids: CASSLDRVGNTIYF. CDR3 sequence (DNA): TGTGCCAGCAGTCTCGACAGGGTTGGAAACACCATATATTTT.

The V and J genes are TRBV5-8 and TRBJ1-1; the D is unclear. This CDR3 is 15 amino acids long. From germline, CDR1 is SGHTS and CDR2 YDEGEE. Trimming cost V 0 bases and J 0 bases, with 9 bases left between them. The CDR3 DNA is TGTGCCAGCAGCTTGGCGAGGGTGATGAACACTGAAGCTTTCTTT. As protein: CASSLARVMNTEAFF.

The CDR3 DNA follows: TGCGCCAGCAGCCGAGGGTTCAACTACGAGCAGTACTTC. Translating gives CASSRGFNYEQYF. V gene TRBV4-1 combines with J gene TRBJ2-7; maybe TRBD2 (5 bases). The germline CDR1 and CDR2 sequences are MGHRA and YSYEKL. The CDR3 sequence is 13 residues long. The V gene lost 4 bases and the J gene lost 3 bases, with 10 bases spanning the gap.

This clone was observed once. The genes are TRBV30 and TRBJ1-1; 7 bases are a match to TRBD1. The CDR3 covers 15 residues. The trim removed 1 base at V and 1 base at J, leaving 6 bases unmatched. Looked up from germline, CDR1 is GTSNPN and CDR2 is SVGIG (reference sequence). In DNA, the CDR3 is TGTGCCTGGAGTGCAACAGGGGTCGGGAACACTGAAGCTTTCTTT. This translates into CAWSATGVGNTEAFF.

The V call is TRBV30, the J call TRBJ1-5, with D perhaps TRBD1 (6 bases). Germline lookup yields CDR1 GTSNPN and CDR2 SVGIG (reference sequence). The CDR3 loop spans 15 amino acids. V lost 5 bases to trimming and J lost 1 base, with 15 bases between them. The CDR3 is CAWVPRGFSNQPQHF. The DNA of the CDR3 is TGTGCCTGGGTACCCAGGGGTTTCAGCAATCAGCCCCAGCATTTT.

The rearrangement joins TRBV28 to TRBJ1-5; D gene unclear. CDR1 is MDHEN and CDR2 is SYDVKM in the germline V gene. Trimming pared 1 base from V and 0 bases from J, leaving 7 bases between. The CDR3 spans 15 residues. CDR3 protein: CASSLSRNSNQPQHF. The CDR3 DNA sequence: TGTGCCAGCAGTTTATCCAGGAATAGCAATCAGCCCCAGCATTTT.

This clone showed up just once. V usage is TRBV25-1 and J usage is TRBJ1-1; 9 bases fit TRBD1. V dropped 8 bases and J dropped 5; count of bases not matched to a gene: 9. CDR3 length equals 14 residues. Germline V gives CDR1 MGHDK, CDR2 SYGVNS. CDR3: CASQGRQGGTEAFF. CDR3 DNA sequence: TGTGCCAGCCAAGGTCGACAGGGGGGAACTGAAGCTTTCTTT.

The chain joins TRBV4-1 to TRBJ1-1; 8 bases align to TRBD1. Germline trimming cut 0 bases from V and 5 bases from J; bases unmatched to any gene: 11. The CDR3 length is 17 residues. CDR1 is MGHRA, CDR2 YSYEKL, per germline. The CDR3 DNA follows: TGCGCCAGCAGCCAAGAATTTAGGAGACAGGGGAGGACTGAAGCTTTCTTT. Encoded protein: CASSQEFRRQGRTEAFF.

Only one count was recorded for this clone. The chain uses TRBV4-1 and TRBJ1-2; TRBD1 aligns across 8 bases. V gave up 2 bases and J gave up 3 bases; unmatched junction bases: 11. Germline V gene data show CDR1 as MGHRA and CDR2 as YSYEKL. The CDR3 sequence is 17 residues long. CDR3 in DNA: TGCGCCAGCAGCCAATCGGGGACAGGCTGGGATTACTATGGCTACACCTTC. Its protein is CASSQSGTGWDYYGYTF.

This clone has a single count. The chain joins TRBV15 to TRBJ1-2, with 7 bases fitting TRBD1. Trimming took 3 bases from V and 4 from J; bases not matched to a gene: 5. CDR1 is LNHNV, CDR2 YYDKDF, per germline (reference sequence). This CDR3 spans 14 amino acids. The CDR3 DNA reads TGTGCCACCAGCAGCGCCAGGGGGAGCTATGGCTACACCTTC. Protein: CATSSARGSYGYTF.

The chain links TRBV7-3 to TRBJ2-3, with 11 bases matching TRBD2. In germline, CDR1 is SGHTA, CDR2 FQGTGA. This CDR3 contains 15 residues. The J segment lost 1 base and the V segment lost 4 bases, leaving 1 base of the junction unmatched. CDR3 nucleotide sequence: TGTGCCAGCAGCTGGGGACTAGCGGGCACAGATACGCAGTATTTT. Translating gives CASSWGLAGTDTQYF.

The DNA of the CDR3 is TGTGCCAGCAGCTTCAAACGACTAGCGGGAGGAGGCCGGTCATCCATGGGGAATGAGCAGTTCTTC. Its protein is CASSFKRLAGGGRSSMGNEQFF. This chain joins TRBV12-1 and TRBJ2-1; TRBD2 is taken as the D call from the table, unchecked against the DNA. TRBV12-1 is a listed pseudogene. The CDR3 has 22 residues.

This clone was detected once. This chain uses TRBV27 with TRBJ2-5, with 8 bases aligning to TRBD1. CDR3 length: 14 residues. Looked up from germline, CDR1 is MNHEY and CDR2 is SMNVEV (reference sequence). V was clipped by 6 bases and J by 6 bases; unmatched bases: 9. CDR3 DNA sequence: TGTGCCAGCAGGGGTGGACAGGGAGGACAGACCCAGTACTTC. This encodes CASRGGQGGQTQYF.